This TCR beta chain is from a study of blood T cell repertoires in COVID-19 (TCRdb year 2020). About the study as a whole: Samples from collaborators originated in the United States, Italy and Spain and spanned both the acute and convalescent phases of COVID-19. The prospective study material was composed of cDNA or gDNA derived from T cells, B-cell-depleted T cells, or PBMCs. Subjects who had been exposed to COVID-19, were actively infected with it, or had recovered from it provided the deeply sampled blood TCRbeta repertoires that made up the dataset. The repertoires were released in a freely available public database intended as a resource for research on the immune response to SARS-CoV-2. The samples were drawn from the first 160 participants of the ongoing ImmuneRACE study and from 1,254 subjects provided by 6 global collaborators. A de-identified subject ID, COVID-19 status, age in years and sex were almost always included in the sample metadata. Where HLA class I and class II types were available, the types were taken from metadata supplied by the sample provider, not from assay-based typing. Summary of the overall study and its limitations: The amount of clinical and demographic metadata varied by source and participant and was provided uncurated.

Each collaborating institution followed its own protocols to collect whole blood in K2EDTA tubes. For TCRbeta analysis, collaborator samples were shipped as frozen whole blood, as isolated PBMCs, or as DNA extracted from either sample type. Note on this clone: This clone's antigen is unknown. Base quality data are lacking; no much larger clone is found one base away.

TCRbeta CDR3 regions were amplified from genomic DNA using the immunoSEQ Assay, a bias-controlled multiplex PCR. The authors' analysis ran thus. Within the assay, amplification of reference gene primers was used to estimate how many nucleated cells each sample contained. To quantify the absolute abundance of each unique TCRbeta CDR3 rearrangement, sequence reads were collapsed and filtered. For each sample, productive Simpson clonality was calculated as the square root of Simpson's diversity index over productive rearrangements. The clones in this table, taken by TCRdb from immuneACCESS, are in-frame only. Not every clone is retained; where verified, under half of the shortfall comes from an unresolved V gene, and the cause of the rest is unknown. V and J calls and clone size come straight from that table; D and trimming were deduced from the DNA. Present in this sample are about 120,000 clones, about nine tenths of which were seen just once. In total, the top ten clones hold 25% to 30% of the sample.

V and J are trimmed by 3 bases and 6 bases, and the gene matches miss 7 bases of the junction. The germline V gene encodes CDR1 MDHEN and CDR2 SYDVKM. The CDR3 contains 14 residues, cysteine and phenylalanine counted. Solely the CDR3 DNA is kept, with 42 bases framed from the first base. The clonotype originates from a woman in her seventies with acute or convalescent COVID-19. This receptor chain uses TRBV28 and TRBJ2-7; 8 bases in the middle match TRBD1. Specimen: peripheral blood. The bases read TGTGCCAGCAGTTTGGACAGGGTGTCCCTCGAGCAGTACTTC. It is translated as CASSLDRVSLEQYF.